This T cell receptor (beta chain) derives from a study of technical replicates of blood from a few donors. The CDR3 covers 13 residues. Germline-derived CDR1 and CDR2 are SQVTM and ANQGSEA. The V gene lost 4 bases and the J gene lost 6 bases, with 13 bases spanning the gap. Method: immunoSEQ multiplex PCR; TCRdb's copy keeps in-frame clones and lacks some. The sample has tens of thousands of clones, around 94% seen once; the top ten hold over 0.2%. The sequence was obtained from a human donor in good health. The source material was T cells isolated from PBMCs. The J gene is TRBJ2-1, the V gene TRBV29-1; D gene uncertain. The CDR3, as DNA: TGCAGCGTTGGAGTAGTCCCAGGCAATGAGCAGTTCTTC. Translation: CSVGVVPGNEQFF.